This entry features one T cell receptor beta chain sequence. The data were obtained in a study of control samples from healthy donors and cancer patients. CDR1 ENHRY and CDR2 SYGVKD come from the germline V gene. V was shortened by 3 bases and J by 9 bases, with 6 bases between the two germline ends. This CDR3 region has 11 residues. Only in-frame clones appear in the TCRdb table, and some are missing; sequencing was by immunoSEQ multiplex PCR. The sample includes about 160,000 clones, around 96% seen only once; the top ten take 8.5%. The sample comprised blood. The chain employs TRBV10-3 and TRBJ2-1; D might be TRBD1 (5 bases). The clonotype was recovered from a woman in her 40s in good health. The CDR3 here is CAISDRVEQFF. The DNA for the CDR3 is TGTGCCATCAGTGACAGGGTTGAGCAGTTCTTC.